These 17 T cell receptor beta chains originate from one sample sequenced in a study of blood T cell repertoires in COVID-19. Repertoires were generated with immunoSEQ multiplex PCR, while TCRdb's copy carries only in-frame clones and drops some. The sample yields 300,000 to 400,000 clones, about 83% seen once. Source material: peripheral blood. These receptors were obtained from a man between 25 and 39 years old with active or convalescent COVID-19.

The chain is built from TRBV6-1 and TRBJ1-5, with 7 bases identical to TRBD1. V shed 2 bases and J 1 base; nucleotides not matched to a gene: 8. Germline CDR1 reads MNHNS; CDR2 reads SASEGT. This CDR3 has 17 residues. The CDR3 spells CASSELGGFYSNQPQHF. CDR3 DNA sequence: TGTGCCAGCAGTGAATTAGGGGGCTTCTACAGCAATCAGCCCCAGCATTTT.

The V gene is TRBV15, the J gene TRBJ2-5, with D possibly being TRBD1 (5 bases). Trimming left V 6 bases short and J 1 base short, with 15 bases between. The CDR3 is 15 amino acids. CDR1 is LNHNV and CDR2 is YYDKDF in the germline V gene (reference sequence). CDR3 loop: CATRFQGYIQETQYF. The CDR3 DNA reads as TGTGCCACCAGGTTTCAGGGTTATATCCAAGAGACCCAGTACTTC. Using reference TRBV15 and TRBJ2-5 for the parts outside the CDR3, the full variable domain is DAMVIQNPRYQVTQFGKPVTLSCSQTLNHNVMYWYQQKSSQAPKLLFHYYDKDFNNEADTPDNFQSRRPNTSFCFLDIRSPGLGDTAMYLCATRFQGYIQETQYFGPGTRLLVL.

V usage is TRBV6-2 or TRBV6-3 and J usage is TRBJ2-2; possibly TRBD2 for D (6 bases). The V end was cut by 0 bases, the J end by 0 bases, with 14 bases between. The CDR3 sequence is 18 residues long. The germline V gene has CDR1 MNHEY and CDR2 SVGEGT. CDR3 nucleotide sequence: TGTGCCAGCAGTTACTCCGGGAGACTACTAGCGAACACCGGGGAGCTGTTTTTT. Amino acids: CASSYSGRLLANTGELFF.

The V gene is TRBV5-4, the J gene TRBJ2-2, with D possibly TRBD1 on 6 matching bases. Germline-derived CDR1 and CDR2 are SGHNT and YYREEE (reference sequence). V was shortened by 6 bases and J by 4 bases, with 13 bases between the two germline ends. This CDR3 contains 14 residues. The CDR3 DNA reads TGTGCCAGCACCCTAGGGGGTTCCACCGGGGAGCTGTTTTTT. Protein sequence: CASTLGGSTGELFF.

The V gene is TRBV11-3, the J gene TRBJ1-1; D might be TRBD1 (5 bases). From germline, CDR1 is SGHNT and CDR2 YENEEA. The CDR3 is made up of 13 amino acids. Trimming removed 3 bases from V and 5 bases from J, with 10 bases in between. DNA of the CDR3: TGTGCCAGCAGCTTGGGCCGGGGGACTGAAGCTTTCTTT. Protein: CASSLGRGTEAFF.

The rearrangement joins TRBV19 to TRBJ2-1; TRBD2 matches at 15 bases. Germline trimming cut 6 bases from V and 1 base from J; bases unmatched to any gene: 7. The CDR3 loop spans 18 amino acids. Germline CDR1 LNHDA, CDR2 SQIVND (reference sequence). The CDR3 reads CASSYAGLAGGSYNEQFF. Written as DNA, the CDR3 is TGTGCCAGTAGCTATGCGGGACTAGCGGGGGGTTCCTACAATGAGCAGTTCTTC.

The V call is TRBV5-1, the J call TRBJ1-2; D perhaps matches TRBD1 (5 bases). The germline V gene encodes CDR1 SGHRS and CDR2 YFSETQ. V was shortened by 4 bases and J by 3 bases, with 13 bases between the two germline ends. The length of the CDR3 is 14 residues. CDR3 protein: CASSARGLDYGYTF. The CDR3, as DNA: TGCGCCAGCAGCGCTAGGGGTTTGGACTATGGCTACACCTTC.

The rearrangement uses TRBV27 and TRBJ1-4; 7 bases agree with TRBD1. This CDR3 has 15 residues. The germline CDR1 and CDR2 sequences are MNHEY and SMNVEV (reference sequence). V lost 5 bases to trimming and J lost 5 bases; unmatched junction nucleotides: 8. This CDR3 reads CASSAFRDSNEKLFF. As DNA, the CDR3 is TGTGCCAGCAGTGCTTTTCGGGACAGCAATGAAAAACTGTTTTTT.

CDR3: CASGLQMYEQYF. Written as DNA, the CDR3 is TGTGCTAGTGGTTTACAGATGTACGAGCAGTACTTC. The chain links TRBV12-5 to TRBJ2-7; D unclear. Per germline, CDR1 LGHNT and CDR2 FRNRAP. This CDR3 region has 12 residues. Trimming pared 3 bases from V and 4 bases from J, leaving 7 bases between.

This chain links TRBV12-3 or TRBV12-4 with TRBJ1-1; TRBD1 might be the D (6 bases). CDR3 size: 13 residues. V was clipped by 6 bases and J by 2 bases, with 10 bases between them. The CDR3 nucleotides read TGTGCCAGCAGCTACAGGGTCAACACTGAAGCTTTCTTT. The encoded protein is CASSYRVNTEAFF.

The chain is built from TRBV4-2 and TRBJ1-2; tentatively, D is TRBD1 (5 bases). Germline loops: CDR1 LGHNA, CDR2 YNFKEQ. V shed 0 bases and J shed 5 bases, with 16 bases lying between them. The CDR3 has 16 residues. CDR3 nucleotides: TGTGCCAGCAGCCAAGATCTGTGGGCGGGGGTTTATGGCTACACCTTC. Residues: CASSQDLWAGVYGYTF.

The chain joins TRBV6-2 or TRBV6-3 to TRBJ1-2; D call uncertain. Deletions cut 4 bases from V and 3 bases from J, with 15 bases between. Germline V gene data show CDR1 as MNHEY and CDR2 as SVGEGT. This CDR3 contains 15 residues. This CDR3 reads CASSSQPQNHYGYTF. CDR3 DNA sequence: TGTGCCAGCAGTTCGCAACCTCAGAACCACTATGGCTACACCTTC.

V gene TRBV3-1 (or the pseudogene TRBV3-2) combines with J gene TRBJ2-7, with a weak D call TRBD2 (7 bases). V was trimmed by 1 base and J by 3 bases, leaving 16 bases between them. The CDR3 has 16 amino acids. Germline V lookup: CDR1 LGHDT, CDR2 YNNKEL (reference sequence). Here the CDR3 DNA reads TGTGCCAGCAGCCAAGGGTCCGCGGGGGCAGTCTACGAGCAGTACTTC. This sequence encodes CASSQGSAGAVYEQYF.

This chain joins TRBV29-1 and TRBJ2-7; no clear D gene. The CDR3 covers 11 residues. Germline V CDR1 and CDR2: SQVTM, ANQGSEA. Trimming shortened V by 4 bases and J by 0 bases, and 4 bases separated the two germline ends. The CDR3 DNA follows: TGCAGCGTTGGTCGCTCCTACGAGCAGTACTTC. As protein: CSVGRSYEQYF.

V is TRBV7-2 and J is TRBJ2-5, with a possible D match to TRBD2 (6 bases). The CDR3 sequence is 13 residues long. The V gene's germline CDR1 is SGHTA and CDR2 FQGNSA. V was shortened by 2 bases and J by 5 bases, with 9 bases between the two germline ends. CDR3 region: CASSLSLAETQYF. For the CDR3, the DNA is TGTGCCAGCAGCTTAAGTCTAGCGGAGACCCAGTACTTC.

DNA for the CDR3: TGTGCCAGCAGACGACGACAGGGGGTCACTGAAGCTTTCTTT. Translating gives CASRRRQGVTEAFF. The chain carries TRBV5-4 and TRBJ1-1; TRBD1 matches 9 bases. V was pared by 5 bases and J by 4 bases, with 6 bases of the junction left unmatched. CDR1 is SGHNT, CDR2 YYREEE, per germline (reference sequence). The CDR3 has 14 residues. The full variable domain, rest sourced from reference TRBV5-4 and TRBJ1-1, is ETGVTQSPTHLIKTRGQQVTLRCSSQSGHNTVSWYQQALGQGPQFIFQYYREEENGRGNFPPRFSGLQFPNYSSELNVNALELDDSALYLCASRRRQGVTEAFFGQGTRLTVV.

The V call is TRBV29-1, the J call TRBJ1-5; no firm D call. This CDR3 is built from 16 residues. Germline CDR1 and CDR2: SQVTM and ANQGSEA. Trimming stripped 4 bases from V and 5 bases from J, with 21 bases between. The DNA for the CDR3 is TGCAGCGTTGCCCTCCGGGGTGAGGCGGACGATCAGCCCCAGCATTTT. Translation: CSVALRGEADDQPQHF. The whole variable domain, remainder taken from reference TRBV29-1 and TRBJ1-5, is SAVISQKPSRDICQRGTSLTIQCQVDSQVTMMFWYRQQPGQSLTLIATANQGSEATYESGFVIDKFPISRPNLTFSTLTVSNMSPEDSSIYLCSVALRGEADDQPQHFGDGTRLSIL.